A selection of T cell receptor beta chains follows, all from one sample in a study of cytomegalovirus exposure and HLA in healthy donors. Assay: immunoSEQ multiplex PCR; the TCRdb copy retains only in-frame clones and omits some. Of some 180,000 clones in the sample, roughly 87% were seen once. Sequences were obtained from PBMCs. These receptors were obtained from a boy between 2 and 10 years old in good health and CMV-seronegative. Both conserved end residues are part of each CDR3. D genes are given only for firm matches. Where a row states a size, it is once, few, many or the class of an expanded clone; other rows omit it.

V gene	J gene	D gene	clone size	CDR3 protein	CDR3 DNA
TRBV30	TRBJ2-7	NA	NA	CAWTRGGGEQYF	TGTGCCTGGACGAGGGGGGGCGGCGAGCAGTACTTC
TRBV5-4	TRBJ2-3	NA	few	CASSLYPDGVDTQYF	TGTGCCAGCAGCTTGTATCCGGACGGGGTGGATACGCAGTATTTT
TRBV5-6	TRBJ2-7	TRBD1	NA	CASSLTGNYEQYF	TGTGCCAGCAGTTTGACAGGGAACTACGAGCAGTACTTC
TRBV4-2	TRBJ1-1	NA	few	CASSQQARQSNTEAFF	TGTGCCAGCAGCCAACAAGCGCGCCAGTCGAACACTGAAGCTTTCTTT
TRBV27	TRBJ2-1	NA	once	CASSPISTGNEQFF	TGTGCCAGCAGTCCCATAAGTACGGGCAATGAGCAGTTCTTC
TRBV28	TRBJ1-4	NA	NA	CASSFRGGKLFF	TGTGCCAGCAGTTTCAGGGGTGGAAAACTGTTTTTT
TRBV5-6	TRBJ2-3	TRBD1	NA	CASSRDRVSTHTDTQYF	TGTGCCAGCAGCAGGGACAGGGTCTCCACACACACAGATACGCAGTATTTT
TRBV19	TRBJ2-3	NA	NA	CASAQLAGLDDTQYF	TGTGCCAGTGCCCAGCTAGCCGGGTTAGACGATACGCAGTATTTT
TRBV19	TRBJ2-3	TRBD1	NA	CASRRTGSTDTQYF	TGTGCCAGTAGGAGGACAGGGAGCACAGATACGCAGTATTTT
TRBV7-3	TRBJ2-1	TRBD2	once	CASSLTGGALSEQFF	TGTGCCAGCAGCTTAACCGGGGGGGCCTTATCCGAGCAGTTCTTC
TRBV7-8	TRBJ1-1	NA	NA	CASSWVGGVNTEAFF	TGTGCCAGCAGCTGGGTTGGGGGGGTGAACACTGAAGCTTTCTTT
TRBV25-1	TRBJ1-1	NA	once	CASRGGKGSGTEAFF	TGTGCCAGCAGAGGTGGAAAAGGGAGTGGCACTGAAGCTTTCTTT
TRBV20-1	TRBJ1-2	NA	NA	CSAMSGYTF	TGCAGTGCTATGTCAGGCTACACCTTC
TRBV6-5	TRBJ2-3	NA	NA	CASREDSPKQYF	TGTGCCAGCAGGGAAGACAGCCCCAAGCAGTATTTT
TRBV30	TRBJ1-3	NA	NA	CAWRRAGVSGNTIYF	TGTGCCTGGAGGCGTGCGGGCGTCTCTGGAAACACCATATATTTT
TRBV19	TRBJ2-1	TRBD2	NA	CASSTSGVINEQFF	TGTGCCAGTAGTACAAGCGGGGTGATCAATGAGCAGTTCTTC